This paragraph covers one T cell receptor beta chain sequence. This sample was taken from a study of blood T cell repertoires in COVID-19. Background on the study: Both acute and convalescent COVID-19 samples were obtained from the United States, Italy and Spain. PBMCs, B-cell-depleted T cells, or T cells provided the cDNA or gDNA that made up the material.

In the authors' methods: Scientists estimated how many nucleated cells there were by amplifying reference gene primers. TCRdb's copy holds only in-frame clones and misses some; the assay was immunoSEQ multiplex PCR. Clone size and V and J calls were adopted from that table, with D and trimming inferred from the DNA. This table has about 110,000 clones, under 95% appearing once. Deletions cut 0 bases from V and 4 bases from J, with 9 bases between. This CDR3 region has 14 residues. Germline-derived CDR1 and CDR2 are KGHSH and LQKENI. The sample taken for sequencing was peripheral blood. The chain carries TRBV18 and TRBJ1-2, with unresolved D. The clonotype comes from a woman between 25 and 40 years old with acute or convalescent COVID-19. For the CDR3, the DNA is TGTGCCAGCTCACCACCTGAGGGCCTCTATGGCTACACCTTC. Encoded protein: CASSPPEGLYGYTF.